A single sample gave rise to the 8 T cell receptor beta chains below, sequenced in a study of cytomegalovirus exposure and HLA in healthy donors. The study ran its PCR with 60 Vbeta and 13 Jbeta primers. Libraries were prepared by immunoSEQ multiplex PCR; TCRdb keeps only in-frame clonotypes and omits some of them. Of more than 95,000 clones in the sample, about 73% were seen once. The sample consisted of PBMCs. The receptors were sampled from a woman aged 40 to 49 in good health and CMV-seronegative.

The chain combines TRBV18 with TRBJ1-1; a possible D gene is TRBD1 (6 bases). The length of the CDR3 is 11 residues. CDR1 KGHSH and CDR2 LQKENI come from the germline V gene. Trimming took off 4 bases at V and 10 bases at J, with 10 bases between the two ends. The CDR3, as DNA: TGTGCCAGCTCACGTGACAGGCGAGCTTTCTTT. This gives the protein CASSRDRRAFF.

J is TRBJ2-7 and V is TRBV2; D is undetermined. Germline V gene lookup returns CDR1 SNHLY and CDR2 FYNNEI. V was pared by 7 bases and J by 3 bases, with 10 bases between. The CDR3 sequence is 12 residues long. The CDR3 coding sequence is TGTGCCAGCAACGGCAACAGCTACGAGCAGTACTTC. As protein: CASNGNSYEQYF.

V usage is TRBV13 and J usage is TRBJ2-1, with 13 bases fitting TRBD2. The CDR3 runs to 15 residues. V gave up 5 bases and J gave up 8 bases; unmatched junction bases: 6. Germline V lookup: CDR1 PRHDT, CDR2 FYEKMQ (reference sequence). The CDR3 DNA sequence: TGTGCCAGCAGCGAGGGACTAGCGGGAAGGGATGAGCAGTTCTTC. Translation gives CASSEGLAGRDEQFF.

This clone was detected once. The chain joins TRBV6-5 to TRBJ1-2; D remains ambiguous. V lost 7 bases and J lost 7, with 10 bases in between. CDR1 MNHEY and CDR2 SVGAGI come from the germline V gene. This CDR3 contains 11 residues. As DNA, the CDR3 is TGTGCCAGCACCTCGTCTCGTGGCTACACCTTC. Its translation is CASTSSRGYTF.

The chain combines TRBV7-2 with TRBJ2-4; maybe TRBD1 (6 bases). Germline CDR1 reads SGHTA; CDR2 reads FQGNSA. CDR3 size: 14 residues. Between the trimmed V and J ends, which lost 5 bases and 4 bases, there was a span of 12 bases. CDR3 protein: CASSEQGWKNIQYF. The CDR3 nucleotides read TGTGCCAGCAGCGAACAGGGTTGGAAAAACATTCAGTACTTC.

The V and J genes are TRBV9 and TRBJ2-1, with D perhaps TRBD1 (6 bases). The CDR3 is 15 amino acids. V lost 0 bases to trimming and J lost 8 bases, with 15 bases between them. Per germline, CDR1 SGDLS and CDR2 YYNGEE. CDR3 nucleotides: TGTGCCAGCAGCGTAGTTTCAGGGGTAGTAGATGAGCAGTTCTTC. Protein sequence: CASSVVSGVVDEQFF.

The chain employs TRBV4-3 and TRBJ2-1; 8 bases are shared with TRBD2. The germline V gene encodes CDR1 LGHNA and CDR2 YSLEER. The junction had 4 bases not matched to a gene; V was cut back by 6 bases and J by 9 bases. This CDR3 has 12 amino acids. CDR3 amino acids: CASRGLVGEQFF. In DNA form, the CDR3 reads TGCGCCAGCAGGGGACTAGTTGGTGAGCAGTTCTTC.

The chain carries TRBV5-6 and TRBJ1-6; 8 nucleotides line up with TRBD1. Germline-derived CDR1 and CDR2 are SGHDT and YYEEEE. V was clipped by 1 base and J by 9 bases; unmatched bases: 6. The CDR3 spans 15 residues. Here the CDR3 reads CASSLLPGGTSPLHF. CDR3 coding DNA: TGTGCCAGCAGCTTGTTGCCAGGGGGCACTTCACCCCTCCACTTT.